This T cell receptor (beta chain) comes out of a study of CD8 T cells in Susac syndrome. Overall study findings and caveats: It was acknowledged in the study that the number of individuals who were included in its TCR sequencing and HLA analysis was relatively small.

The study sequenced TCR beta in blood CD8+ and CD4+ T cells. Negative isolation was used for CD8+ and CD4+ T cells, and FACS enrichment was applied to TEMRA cells. As to this clonotype: Its matching antigen is unknown.

Random hexamers were used to reverse transcribe the RNA input (about 0.45 to 1 ug). The amplification used immunoSEQ multiplex PCR on TCR beta CDR3; it spanned 54 Vbeta and 13 Jbeta. Using its own MiXCR run on the immunoSEQ multiplex PCR reads, TCRdb lists one record per CDR3 protein. The repertoire includes more than 100,000 distinct CDR3 sequences, more than 90% of them detected once, and roughly 0.11% sits in the top ten. Losses at the gene ends were 5 bases for V and 2 bases for J; bases not matched to a gene: 8. The CDR3 length is 14 residues. CDR1 and CDR2 (germline): SQVTM, ANQGSEA. The J gene is TRBJ2-7, the V gene TRBV29-1, with 8 bases aligning to TRBD1. This receptor was obtained from a human donor in good health. The specimen sequenced was CD4+ T cells from PBMCs. The CDR3 DNA sequence: TGCAGCGTTCAATACAGGGGGAAACCCTACGAGCAGTACTTC. It translates to CSVQYRGKPYEQYF.